These 29 T cell receptor beta chains share one sample of origin, sequenced in a study of blood T cells in healthy people across ages. Then a second PCR, running about 7 to 11 cycles, was carried out with a sample-barcoded 5' primer and a J-beta primer mix. A single record per CDR3 protein comes from TCRdb applying MiXCR to the 5' RACE reads. The sample has about 280,000 distinct CDR3 sequences, 27% seen once; the top ten hold 29%. Specimen: blood. Receptors originate from a woman in her 70s in good health.

This clonotype was seen repeatedly, ten times or more. This chain uses TRBV28 with TRBJ1-6; D gene uncertain. Germline CDR1 and CDR2: MDHEN and SYDVKM. Trimming shortened V by 5 bases and J by 10 bases, and 15 bases separated the two germline ends. This CDR3 region has 14 residues. CDR3 nucleotides: TGTGCCAGCAGTCCCGATACCTCCCGATCACCCCTCCACTTT. It encodes CASSPDTSRSPLHF.

The table lists this clonotype with a few counts. The chain is built from TRBV3-1 and TRBJ2-7, with D possibly matching TRBD2 (6 bases). This CDR3 contains 12 residues. With 11 bases removed from V and 6 bases from J, the gap between germline ends came to 17 bases. Germline V gene data show CDR1 as LGHDT and CDR2 as YNNKEL (reference sequence). In nucleotides, the CDR3 is TGTGCCGTCCGGGATTTGGGGGGCGAGCAGTACTTC. Translated, it gives CAVRDLGGEQYF.

This clonotype was observed many times. The J gene is TRBJ2-5, the V gene TRBV29-1; D is tentatively TRBD1 or TRBD2 (5 bases each). CDR1 is SQVTM, CDR2 ANQGSEA, per germline. This CDR3 has 14 amino acids. V was cut by 7 bases and J by 4 bases, with 19 bases left in between. CDR3 sequence reads: CSGWIGSGRETQYF. Here the CDR3 DNA reads TGCAGCGGTTGGATCGGATCGGGACGAGAGACCCAGTACTTC.

The chain has TRBV15 and TRBJ2-5; 7 bases match TRBD2. CDR1 is LNHNV and CDR2 is YYDKDF in the germline V gene (reference sequence). J was trimmed by 9 bases and V by 1 base; bases with no gene match: 11. The CDR3 has 15 residues. The CDR3 DNA reads as TGTGCCACCAGCAGAGGAATAGCGGGCGGAGGAGCCCAGTACTTC. As protein: CATSRGIAGGGAQYF. The whole variable domain, remainder taken from reference TRBV15 and TRBJ2-5, is DAMVIQNPRYQVTQFGKPVTLSCSQTLNHNVMYWYQQKSSQAPKLLFHYYDKDFNNEADTPDNFQSRRPNTSFCFLDIRSPGLGDTAMYLCATSRGIAGGGAQYFGPGTRLLVL.

This clonotype has more than one count but fewer than ten. The chain carries TRBV20-1 and TRBJ1-1; D unclear. Per the germline V gene, CDR1 is DFQATT and CDR2 is SNEGSKA (reference sequence). V was clipped by 4 bases and J by 1 base, with 16 bases between them. The CDR3 is 15 amino acids. The CDR3 sequence: CSANRGATSNTEAFF. CDR3 coding DNA: TGCAGTGCTAACCGCGGCGCCACGTCGAACACTGAAGCTTTCTTT.

The table lists this clonotype with a few counts. CDR3 amino acids: CASSSPYEQFF. CDR3 coding DNA: TGTGCCAGCAGTTCTCCTTATGAGCAGTTCTTC. The V and J genes are TRBV12-3 or TRBV12-4 and TRBJ2-1; D is uncertain. The V end was cut by 4 bases, the J end by 8 bases, with 6 bases between. The CDR3 is 11 amino acids.

This chain links TRBV19 with TRBJ1-2, with 7 bases aligning to TRBD1. V was clipped by 2 bases and J by 4 bases; unmatched bases: 19. This CDR3 comprises 19 residues. Germline V gives CDR1 LNHDA, CDR2 SQIVND (reference sequence). In nucleotides, the CDR3 is TGTGCCAGTAGTATAAGGCCAATCGCTGAAAACAGGGGCGTCTATGGCTACACCTTC. This translates into CASSIRPIAENRGVYGYTF.

This chain uses TRBV7-3 with TRBJ2-7, with 9 nucleotides matching TRBD2. Looked up from germline, CDR1 is SGHTA and CDR2 is FQGTGA. Unmatched junction bases numbered 10, after V lost 0 bases and J lost 10 bases. The CDR3 extends over 15 amino acids. The CDR3 nucleotides read TGTGCCAGCAGCTTAACGCCCAGCGGGAGGCTAACACAGTACGTC. Translating it yields CASSLTPSGRLTQYV.

The chain links TRBV4-2 to TRBJ1-1, with a weak D call TRBD1 (5 bases). Trimming left V 7 bases short and J 6 bases short, with 27 bases between. The CDR3 runs to 17 residues. Germline V gene lookup returns CDR1 LGHNA and CDR2 YNFKEQ. CDR3 bases: TGTGCCAGCACTAAAAGAGGGCGGGGAGGGGATAAGCCTGAAGCTTTCTTT. Translated: CASTKRGRGGDKPEAFF.

This chain links TRBV20-1 with TRBJ2-5; D is perhaps TRBD1 (5 bases). V lost 5 bases and J 3 bases, leaving 13 bases between the germline ends. This CDR3 has 13 amino acids. Germline V lookup: CDR1 DFQATT, CDR2 SNEGSKA (reference sequence). CDR3 nucleotides: TGCAGTGCTCCAAGACCAGGGAAAGAGACCCAGTACTTC. It is translated as CSAPRPGKETQYF.

This clonotype occurred a few times. This chain links TRBV3-1 with TRBJ2-5, with 8 bases matching TRBD1. Germline loops: CDR1 LGHDT, CDR2 YNNKEL (reference sequence). J lost 3 bases, V lost 4 bases, and 7 bases had no gene match. The CDR3 loop spans 15 amino acids. DNA for the CDR3: TGTGCCAGCAGCCTGCTGGACAGGGTCGAAGAGACCCAGTACTTC. Translated, it gives CASSLLDRVEETQYF.

This clonotype has more than one count but fewer than ten. A much larger clone lies a single base off, so this may be a read error. This chain links TRBV7-2 with TRBJ2-1; possibly TRBD2 for D (6 bases). Germline CDR1 and CDR2: SGHTA and FQGNSA. This CDR3 has 12 amino acids. CDR3 amino acids: CASGLTRNEQFF. For the CDR3, the DNA is TGTGCCAGCGGCTTGACTAGAAATGAGCAGTTCTTC.

The CDR3 here is CSVRGQSYNEQFF. The DNA of the CDR3 is TGCAGCGTTAGAGGGCAGTCCTACAATGAGCAGTTCTTC. The chain joins TRBV29-1 to TRBJ2-1, with D tentatively TRBD2 (5 bases). This CDR3 spans 13 amino acids. V lost 5 bases, J lost 1 base, and 9 bases lay in between. Germline CDR1 SQVTM, CDR2 ANQGSEA.

This chain's CDR3 is CASRSQQGTSSYNEQFF. CDR3 nucleotides: TGTGCCAGCAGAAGCCAGCAGGGGACTAGCTCCTACAATGAGCAGTTCTTC. J is TRBJ2-1 and V is TRBV6-1; 8 positions agree with TRBD2. The junction had 10 bases not matched to a gene; V was cut back by 6 bases and J by 0 bases. The length of the CDR3 is 17 residues. Germline V gene sequence: CDR1 MNHNS, CDR2 SASEGT.

This clonotype occurred a few times. For the CDR3, the DNA is TGCAGTGCTAGCCCGGGACTAGCGGGAGTAGGGGATACGCAGTATTTT. Protein: CSASPGLAGVGDTQYF. V and J are TRBV20-1 and TRBJ2-3; 14 nucleotides match TRBD2. CDR1 and CDR2 from the germline V gene are DFQATT and SNEGSKA (reference sequence). J lost 6 bases, V lost 3 bases, and 8 bases had no gene match. This CDR3 has 16 amino acids.

The sample holds a few counts of this clonotype. This sequence joins TRBV3-1 and TRBJ2-1; maybe TRBD2 (6 bases). This CDR3 has 17 amino acids. Germline V CDR1 and CDR2: LGHDT, YNNKEL (reference sequence). V was cut by 0 bases and J by 5 bases, with 17 bases left in between. CDR3: CASSQDRKGGRHNEQFF. In DNA, the CDR3 is TGTGCCAGCAGCCAAGATAGGAAAGGAGGGCGCCACAATGAGCAGTTCTTC.

The sample holds a few counts of this clonotype. This chain uses TRBV5-1 with TRBJ1-5, with 9 nucleotides matching TRBD1. The CDR3 is 16 residues long. Unmatched junction bases numbered 7, after V lost 4 bases and J lost 2 bases. Germline loops: CDR1 SGHRS, CDR2 YFSETQ. Here the CDR3 DNA reads TGCGCCAGCAGCCAGTTTCGACAGGGGGGCAATCAGCCCCAGCATTTT. Translating it yields CASSQFRQGGNQPQHF.

This chain joins TRBV5-4 and TRBJ2-7; the match to TRBD2 covers 8 bases. The CDR3 is made up of 13 amino acids. The V gene end was trimmed by 4 bases and the J gene end by 5 bases; junction bases not matched to a gene: 5. Germline CDR1 and CDR2: SGHNT and YYREEE (reference sequence). The DNA for the CDR3 is TGTGCCAGCAGCCGAGGACTAGCCGACGAGCAGTACTTC. Protein: CASSRGLADEQYF.

This clonotype was recorded a few times. The chain employs TRBV20-1 and TRBJ1-4, with a possible D match to TRBD1 (5 bases). In germline, CDR1 is DFQATT, CDR2 SNEGSKA (reference sequence). Trimming removed 5 bases from V and 6 bases from J, with 13 bases in between. CDR3 size: 13 residues. The CDR3 reads CSAYNRQDEKLFF. The CDR3, as DNA: TGCAGTGCTTATAACAGGCAGGATGAAAAACTGTTTTTT.

Comments on this clonotype: One end of the junction varies from germline; a read error may be responsible. The chain uses TRBV7-9 and TRBJ2-5; D not certain. The J call may not be correct, given that the DNA end is closer to TRBJ2-1. Germline V CDR1 and CDR2: SEHNR, FQNEAQ (reference sequence). The CDR3 length is 12 residues. The CDR3 is CASSRVYNGQFF. DNA of the CDR3: TGTGCCAGCAGCCGGGTATACAATGGGCAGTTCTTC.

The chain has TRBV7-2 and TRBJ2-4; TRBD2 matches 8 bases. The length of the CDR3 is 15 residues. Germline lookup yields CDR1 SGHTA and CDR2 FQGNSA. V shed 1 base, J shed 4 bases, and the junction held 3 bases outside the gene matches. CDR3: CASSLDASGKNIQYF. CDR3 nucleotides: TGTGCCAGCAGCTTAGATGCTAGCGGGAAAAACATTCAGTACTTC.

J is TRBJ2-7 and V is TRBV11-2; D possibly corresponds to TRBD2 (6 bases). The V gene lost 1 base and the J gene lost 0 bases, with 13 bases spanning the gap. The CDR3 totals 16 residues. Germline loops: CDR1 SGHAT, CDR2 FQNNGV. CDR3 bases: TGTGCCAGCAGCTTAGCGTCACTAGCACCCTCCTACGAGCAGTACTTC. Protein product: CASSLASLAPSYEQYF.

The chain recombines TRBV19 with TRBJ2-5; D remains ambiguous. Germline CDR1 reads LNHDA; CDR2 reads SQIVND (reference sequence). This CDR3 spans 15 amino acids. V lost 3 bases to trimming and J lost 5 bases, with 16 bases between them. In DNA, the CDR3 is TGTGCCAGTAGTATTTCCAGTGGGTACGGGGAGACCCAGTACTTC. It codes for CASSISSGYGETQYF.

This clonotype was counted many times. The junction differs from germline at one of its ends, possibly a read error. The CDR3, as DNA: TGCGCCAGCAGCCAAGGCCTCACGGGGGGGGGACTAGGGATGGTCTTC. Protein sequence: CASSQGLTGGGLGMVF. The gene calls are TRBV4-1 and TRBJ2-1; 8 positions agree with TRBD2. This CDR3 region has 16 residues. CDR1 is MGHRA and CDR2 is YSYEKL in the germline V gene.

This chain connects TRBV6-5 to TRBJ2-7; 9 bases match TRBD1. The CDR3 extends over 15 amino acids. CDR1 is MNHEY, CDR2 SVGAGI, per germline. Trimming at V came to 6 bases and at J to 2 bases, leaving 8 bases not matched to a gene. The CDR3 DNA follows: TGTGCCAGCAGCTCCGGGACAGGGATGGCCTACGAGCAGTACTTC. Encoded protein: CASSSGTGMAYEQYF.

This chain uses TRBV5-6 with TRBJ2-1; 10 bases map to TRBD2. CDR3 length equals 15 residues. Germline assignment: CDR1 SGHDT and CDR2 YYEEEE. After removal of 2 bases from V and 7 bases from J, the junction contained 6 bases not matched to a gene. CDR3 sequence: CASSFGSGRGNEQFF. Written as DNA, the CDR3 is TGTGCCAGCAGCTTCGGCAGCGGGAGGGGAAATGAGCAGTTCTTC.

The sample holds a few counts of this clonotype. One end of the junction does not line up with germline, which may come from a read error. The V call is TRBV5-1, the J call TRBJ2-7, with 7 bases lining up with TRBD1. CDR3 length equals 15 residues. Germline lookup yields CDR1 SGHRS and CDR2 YFSETQ. The CDR3 DNA sequence: TGTGCCAGCAGTTTAGCTTCAGGGGGCTCCTACGAGCAGTACTTC. Translated: CASSLASGGSYEQYF.

CDR3 residues: CASSDGAGPDTQYF. The CDR3 nucleotides read TGTGCCAGCAGTGACGGGGCCGGGCCAGATACGCAGTATTTT. The genes are TRBV2 and TRBJ2-3; the D gene could be TRBD1 or TRBD2 (5 bases each). V lost 3 bases and J 4 bases, leaving 11 bases between the germline ends. The CDR3 runs 14 residues. Germline CDR1 SNHLY, CDR2 FYNNEI.

This chain uses TRBV18 with TRBJ1-1, with a weak D call TRBD1 (5 bases). Germline V gene lookup returns CDR1 KGHSH and CDR2 LQKENI. The CDR3 consists of 15 residues. V lost 3 bases and J 3 bases, leaving 14 bases between the germline ends. CDR3 in amino acids: CASSPGRLGDTEAFF. CDR3 DNA: TGTGCCAGCTCACCTGGGCGCCTGGGGGACACTGAAGCTTTCTTT.